The source of this T cell receptor (beta chain) is a study of OX40 agonist ivuxolimab in advanced cancers. Study background: Males comprised 70% to 85% of the group, whose mean age was roughly 60 years (range roughly 20 to 85). Enrollees could have had prior anti-PD-1, anti-PD-L1 or anti-CTLA-4 therapy, which under 50% had received.

Autoimmune disease history or systemic immunosuppression meant exclusion. Libraries were prepared by immunoSEQ multiplex PCR; TCRdb keeps only in-frame clonotypes and omits some of them. This sample has some 69,000 clones, with roughly nine tenths found just once. From germline, CDR1 is SQVTM and CDR2 ANQGSEA. V lost 4 bases and J 1 base, leaving 7 bases between the germline ends. This CDR3 contains 12 residues. The sample consisted of CD4+ or CD8+ T cells sorted from blood, taken in a trial of the OX40 agonist ivuxolimab. This clonotype was obtained from an adult with an advanced solid tumor such as melanoma, head and neck, liver or kidney cancer. V and J are TRBV29-1 and TRBJ1-2, with D unresolved. CDR3 amino acids: CSVGLGNYGYTF. The CDR3 region has the DNA TGCAGCGTTGGGCTCGGTAACTATGGCTACACCTTC.